The clone carrying this T cell receptor beta chain has only a few counts. The source of the sample is a study of Graves' ophthalmopathy and Graves' hyperthyroidism. V was clipped by 4 bases and J by 7 bases; unmatched bases: 9. This CDR3 is built from 15 residues. CDR1 and CDR2 from the germline V gene are SGHTA and FQGNSA. CDR3 regions of TCR beta were amplified from RNA transcripts. An opening RT-PCR round employed HTBI primers and preceded a second-round multiplex PCR. TCRdb passed the multiplex PCR reads through MiXCR, listing each CDR3 protein once. The sample includes over a million distinct CDR3 sequences, 35% to 45% of them seen just once.

Sequences were obtained from peripheral blood or thyroid tissue (not recorded which). V gene TRBV7-2 combines with J gene TRBJ1-4, with TRBD1 matching 7 bases. This receptor was identified in an adult man with Graves' hyperthyroidism. As DNA, the CDR3 is TGTGCCAGCAGCTCCTGGACAGGAGGAAGTGAAAAACTGTTTTTT. Translation: CASSSWTGGSEKLFF.